These 17 T cell receptor beta chains originate from one sample sequenced in a study of shared clonotypes between healthy human individuals (dated by TCRdb to the early 2020s). For the CD8 naive samples, CD45RO-negative cells were positively selected for CCR7, yielding a CD45RA+CCR7+ population from which TemRA cells were excluded. The library was made by the immunoSEQ multiplex PCR assay. TCRdb took over this immuneACCESS table, retaining in-frame rearrangements with V and J assigned. Such tables are incomplete; in checked studies, under half of the missing clones stem from an unresolved V gene, and the remainder is unexplained. A total of around 2,100,000 clones appear in this sample, roughly 95% of them only once. The leading ten clones occupy around 1.2% of the sample. The sample consisted of naive CD8+ T cells sorted from blood. Explained via the paper, the cell subset or site label denotes: CD45RA+CCR7+. The receptors were gathered from a young man in good health.

The chain couples TRBV13 to TRBJ2-1; tentative D call: TRBD2 (6 bases). This CDR3 is built from 14 residues. CDR1 PRHDT and CDR2 FYEKMQ come from the germline V gene (reference sequence). V shed 1 base and J shed 2 bases, with 6 bases lying between them. The CDR3 region has the DNA TGTGCCAGCAGCTTAGCGGGGGCCTACAATGAGCAGTTCTTC. It specifies CASSLAGAYNEQFF.

This chain connects TRBV4-1 to TRBJ2-1, with a possible D match to TRBD2 (5 bases). V gave up 0 bases and J gave up 5 bases, with 14 bases separating them. The CDR3 runs to 16 residues. Germline CDR1 reads MGHRA; CDR2 reads YSYEKL. The CDR3 is CASSQDRAARHNEQFF. The CDR3 nucleotides read TGCGCCAGCAGCCAAGATCGAGCGGCTCGACACAATGAGCAGTTCTTC.

The rearrangement uses TRBV9 and TRBJ1-3; no firm D call. The germline V and J ends were trimmed by 3 bases and 0 bases, with 7 bases remaining between them. This CDR3 has 14 residues. CDR1 is SGDLS and CDR2 is YYNGEE in the germline V gene. The chain's CDR3 is CASSDSSSGNTIYF. DNA of the CDR3: TGTGCCAGCAGCGACAGTTCCTCTGGAAACACCATATATTTT.

V usage is TRBV30 and J usage is TRBJ1-5, with 9 bases aligning to TRBD1. This CDR3 has 14 amino acids. Germline V gene data show CDR1 as GTSNPN and CDR2 as SVGIG (reference sequence). The ends lost 3 bases at V and 4 bases at J; junction bases unmatched: 4. The CDR3 DNA reads as TGTGCCTGGAGCGACAGGGGGGCAAATCAGCCCCAGCATTTT. Residues: CAWSDRGANQPQHF.

The chain employs TRBV2 and TRBJ2-3; D is possibly TRBD2 (6 bases). This CDR3 has 14 residues. Germline V gives CDR1 SNHLY, CDR2 FYNNEI. V was clipped by 7 bases and J by 4 bases, with 15 bases between them. In nucleotides, the CDR3 is TGTGCCAGCACCTCGCCAGGGAGGTCAGATACGCAGTATTTT. This codes for CASTSPGRSDTQYF.

As for this clone: Mismatch with germline at one junction end may stem from a read error. DNA for the CDR3: TGTGCCAGCAGCTTAGAGGATGGGCCCGTTTTT. This encodes CASSLEDGPVF. The chain is built from TRBV7-9 and TRBJ1-1; D gene ambiguous. The CDR3 contains 11 residues. Germline CDR1 is SEHNR and CDR2 is FQNEAQ (reference sequence).

The genes are TRBV5-5 and TRBJ2-6, with TRBD1 as a possible D gene (6 bases). The V and J ends lost 0 bases and 3 bases respectively, with 10 bases between them. The germline gives CDR1 SGHKS, CDR2 YYEKEE (reference sequence). This CDR3 spans 16 amino acids. Written as DNA, the CDR3 is TGTGCCAGCAGCTTGGAAGGGGGTATTGGGGCCAACGTCCTGACTTTC. Protein product: CASSLEGGIGANVLTF.

The V gene is TRBV5-1, the J gene TRBJ2-2; TRBD1 agrees at 8 bases. V trimming: 5 bases; J trimming: 8 bases; junction bases outside the gene matches: 8. The germline CDR1 and CDR2 sequences are SGHRS and YFSETQ. The CDR3 extends over 14 amino acids. CDR3 DNA sequence: TGCGCCAGCAGTTTGATAGACAGGGGAGGGGAGCTGTTTTTT. Encoded protein: CASSLIDRGGELFF.

The CDR3 nucleotides read TGTGCCAGCAGCTCTCCACCACAGGGGAACACTGAAGCTTTCTTT. This translates into CASSSPPQGNTEAFF. The chain uses TRBV7-9 and TRBJ1-1; tentative D call: TRBD1 (6 bases). The CDR3 runs 15 residues. Per germline, CDR1 SEHNR and CDR2 FQNEAQ (reference sequence). The V and J ends lost 4 bases and 1 base respectively, with 13 bases between them.

A single count supports this clone. V usage is TRBV11-2 and J usage is TRBJ2-7; tentative D call: TRBD2 (5 bases). The germline V gene has CDR1 SGHAT and CDR2 FQNNGV. V was clipped by 4 bases and J by 3 bases, with 22 bases between them. The CDR3 is 17 amino acids. The CDR3 reads CASSYGRAEPLIYEQYF. The CDR3 DNA sequence: TGTGCCAGCAGCTACGGTCGAGCGGAGCCCCTTATCTACGAGCAGTACTTC.

This clone was counted a single time. The chain employs TRBV11-2 and TRBJ1-4, with D tentatively TRBD1 (5 bases). CDR3 size: 15 residues. V was trimmed by 6 bases and J by 4 bases, leaving 15 bases between them. Looked up from germline, CDR1 is SGHAT and CDR2 is FQNNGV. The CDR3 region is CASSKIGGVNEKLFF. The CDR3 coding sequence is TGTGCCAGCAGTAAAATCGGAGGGGTTAATGAAAAACTGTTTTTT.

This clone has a single count. The chain links TRBV10-2 to TRBJ2-7; D gene uncertain. The CDR3 covers 14 residues. With 0 bases removed from V and 5 bases from J, the gap between germline ends came to 11 bases. Looked up from germline, CDR1 is WSHSY and CDR2 is SAAADI. CDR3 nucleotides: TGCGCCAGCAGTGAGTCGGGTGGGTTTGACGAGCAGTACTTC. Translated, it gives CASSESGGFDEQYF.

V usage is TRBV11-2 and J usage is TRBJ1-3, with 7 bases fitting TRBD1. The CDR3 has 16 residues. Trimming cost V 5 bases and J 4 bases; bases outside gene matches: 11. The V gene's germline CDR1 is SGHAT and CDR2 FQNNGV. The CDR3 protein is CASSGVQGVDGNTIYF. As DNA, the CDR3 is TGTGCCAGCAGCGGCGTGCAGGGGGTAGACGGAAACACCATATATTTT.

The chain uses TRBV30 and TRBJ2-5, with D perhaps matching TRBD1 or TRBD2 (5 bases each). Germline V gene sequence: CDR1 GTSNPN, CDR2 SVGIG (reference sequence). Trimming stripped 3 bases from V and 5 bases from J, with 13 bases between. The CDR3 has 13 residues. The CDR3 sequence is CAWSGARFETQYF. The CDR3 DNA follows: TGTGCCTGGAGCGGGGCCAGATTTGAGACCCAGTACTTC.

This clone was detected once. The chain uses TRBV11-2 and TRBJ2-1; 9 bases map to TRBD2. With 1 base clipped from V and 5 bases from J, the junction kept 9 bases outside the gene matches. CDR1 and CDR2 (germline): SGHAT, FQNNGV. This CDR3 spans 17 amino acids. CDR3 DNA sequence: TGTGCCAGCAGCTTAGGGGCGGGAGCGGGAGGAGACAATGAGCAGTTCTTC. It translates to CASSLGAGAGGDNEQFF.

J is TRBJ1-2 and V is TRBV13; TRBD1 might be the D (5 bases). Trimming removed 7 bases at V and 6 bases at J, with 24 bases between. This CDR3 region has 16 residues. CDR1 and CDR2 (germline): PRHDT, FYEKMQ (reference sequence). The CDR3 DNA reads as TGTGCCAGCACCCCTCCTTTGGCAGGGAGCGTGAATGGCTACACCTTC. Translating it yields CASTPPLAGSVNGYTF.

The chain combines TRBV7-2 with TRBJ2-5, with D perhaps TRBD1 or TRBD2 (5 bases each). CDR1 and CDR2 (germline): SGHTA, FQGNSA. The CDR3 covers 15 residues. Trimming took off 5 bases at V and 6 bases at J, with 19 bases between the two ends. CDR3 sequence: CASSATPGTLQTQYF. The CDR3, as DNA: TGTGCCAGCAGCGCCACCCCCGGGACCCTCCAGACCCAGTACTTC.